Presented here are 28 T cell receptor beta chains from one specimen sequenced in a study of Ad26.COV2.S vaccination and SARS-CoV-2 variants. Measured with immunoSEQ multiplex PCR; TCRdb has only the in-frame clones, and not every one. The data contain about 400,000 clones, 70% to 90% of them seen just once; the ten biggest clones take up under 4%. Treatment reported: around 19 received Ad26.COV2.S at low or high dose, single or two shots; about 5 received placebo; per-sample allocation not given. It was on day 63 after the first vaccine or placebo injection that samples were taken. The sequencing here drew on peripheral blood, taken in a trial of Ad26.COV2.S vaccine versus placebo. The source is a person aged 18-60 years who received the Ad26.COV2.S COVID-19 vaccine or a placebo.

The chain links TRBV15 to TRBJ2-3; 8 bases agree with TRBD1. The germline gives CDR1 LNHNV, CDR2 YYDKDF (reference sequence). V dropped 3 bases and J dropped 2; count of bases not matched to a gene: 4. This CDR3 comprises 15 residues. Here the CDR3 DNA reads TGTGCCACCAGCAGCTCCAGGGGGCTCACAGATACGCAGTATTTT. It translates to CATSSSRGLTDTQYF.

In DNA, the CDR3 is TGTGCCACCGGGAAGGGAGCGGGGGGGGACACAGATACGCAGTATTTT. Translation: CATGKGAGGDTDTQYF. The chain employs TRBV10-3 and TRBJ2-3, with 10 bases aligning to TRBD2. The CDR3 totals 16 residues. V was clipped by 10 bases and J by 2 bases; unmatched bases: 12. The germline V gene has CDR1 ENHRY and CDR2 SYGVKD.

Comment on this clone: This specimen includes other DNA sequences encoding the same CDR3. The chain's CDR3 is CASSEAREQYF. DNA of the CDR3: TGTGCCAGCAGTGAAGCACGAGAGCAGTACTTC. The V call is TRBV6-1, the J call TRBJ2-7; D is unclear. This CDR3 contains 11 residues. CDR1 and CDR2 (germline): MNHNS, SASEGT. V dropped 0 bases and J dropped 7 bases, with 4 bases sitting between them.

The rearrangement uses TRBV6-5 and TRBJ2-3; a possible D gene is TRBD1 (5 bases). V lost 4 bases and J 4 bases, leaving 15 bases between the germline ends. Germline CDR1 reads MNHEY; CDR2 reads SVGAGI. This CDR3 has 15 amino acids. Here the CDR3 reads CASSFRTPPADTQYF. The CDR3 DNA is TGTGCCAGCAGTTTTAGGACACCCCCGGCAGATACGCAGTATTTT.

The chain has TRBV4-2 and TRBJ1-1; 8 nucleotides match TRBD1. Germline V gives CDR1 LGHNA, CDR2 YNFKEQ. V shed 1 base, J shed 11 bases, and the junction held 6 bases outside the gene matches. The CDR3 totals 13 residues. Here the CDR3 DNA reads TGTGCCAGCAGCCAAGGGGACAGGCGACGGGCTTTCTTT. This codes for CASSQGDRRRAFF.

The chain couples TRBV10-1 to TRBJ1-1; D possibly corresponds to TRBD1 (6 bases). Germline V gene lookup returns CDR1 WNHNN and CDR2 SYGVQD (reference sequence). Trimming cost V 6 bases and J 3 bases, with 11 bases left between them. The CDR3 is 13 residues long. In DNA form, the CDR3 reads TGCGCCAGCAGCCCATACAGGGACACTGAAGCTTTCTTT. Translation gives CASSPYRDTEAFF.

V gene TRBV7-2 combines with J gene TRBJ2-1; the D gene could be TRBD1 or TRBD2 (5 bases each). V was pared by 6 bases and J by 5 bases, with 11 bases between. The germline V gene has CDR1 SGHTA and CDR2 FQGNSA. The CDR3 covers 13 residues. The CDR3 bases are TGTGCCAGCAGTCTAGGGGAGAACAATGAGCAGTTCTTC. Its translation is CASSLGENNEQFF.

The CDR3 loop is CASSQVLNLYEQYF. In DNA form, the CDR3 reads TGCGCCAGCAGCCAAGTGCTGAATCTGTACGAGCAGTACTTC. The J gene is TRBJ2-7, the V gene TRBV4-1; D is unclear. V lost 1 base to trimming and J lost 4 bases, with 11 bases between them. The CDR3 runs to 14 residues. The V gene's germline CDR1 is MGHRA and CDR2 YSYEKL.

The V and J genes are TRBV6-5 and TRBJ1-1; D unresolved. This CDR3 region has 13 residues. Trimming removed 4 bases at V and 8 bases at J, with 14 bases between. Germline CDR1 reads MNHEY; CDR2 reads SVGAGI. The CDR3 sequence is CASSSPSPGEAFF. The CDR3 DNA sequence: TGTGCCAGCAGTTCTCCATCGCCTGGGGAAGCTTTCTTT.

V gene TRBV11-2 combines with J gene TRBJ2-5; TRBD2 matches at 7 bases. CDR3 length: 15 residues. Trimming removed 0 bases from V and 5 bases from J; junction bases left unmatched: 6. Germline V gives CDR1 SGHAT, CDR2 FQNNGV. This CDR3 is CASSLERGGWETQYF. The CDR3 region has the DNA TGTGCCAGCAGCTTAGAAAGGGGAGGGTGGGAGACCCAGTACTTC.

In its sample, this clone was seen once. The gene calls are TRBV3-1 (or the pseudogene TRBV3-2) and TRBJ1-3, with 8 bases identical to TRBD1. V gave up 1 base and J gave up 2 bases; unmatched junction bases: 10. The CDR3 totals 18 residues. Germline V lookup: CDR1 LGHDT, CDR2 YNNKEL (reference sequence). CDR3 DNA: TGTGCCAGCAGCCAAGGTAGCCGAGTGACAGGGGCTGGAAACACCATATATTTT. Amino acids: CASSQGSRVTGAGNTIYF.

This sequence joins TRBV18 and TRBJ2-7; D remains ambiguous. Germline V CDR1 and CDR2: KGHSH, LQKENI. Trimming removed 2 bases at V and 0 bases at J, with 8 bases between. The CDR3 runs 14 residues. CDR3 coding DNA: TGTGCCAGCTCACCAGAGGACGGCTCCTACGAGCAGTACTTC. Translated: CASSPEDGSYEQYF. Combining the CDR3 with reference TRBV18 and TRBJ2-7 gives the whole variable domain NAGVMQNPRHLVRRRGQEARLRCSPMKGHSHVYWYRQLPEEGLKFMVYLQKENIIDESGMPKERFSAEFPKEGPSILRIQQVVRGDSAAYFCASSPEDGSYEQYFGPGTRLTVT.

The chain links TRBV2 to TRBJ1-1; D unresolved. Germline V gene sequence: CDR1 SNHLY, CDR2 FYNNEI. This CDR3 spans 12 amino acids. The CDR3 DNA follows: TGTGCAACCCCAGGCAGTAACACTGAAGCTTTCTTT. This gives the protein CATPGSNTEAFF.

This rearrangement joins TRBV19 to TRBJ2-7; D might be TRBD1 or TRBD2, each matching 6 bases. CDR3 length equals 15 residues. The V gene's germline CDR1 is LNHDA and CDR2 SQIVND (reference sequence). Deletions cut 0 bases from V and 4 bases from J, with 13 bases between. In DNA form, the CDR3 reads TGTGCCAGTAGTATAGAGGGGGGCCCCGGGTACGAGCAGTACTTC. Protein product: CASSIEGGPGYEQYF.

The chain is built from TRBV3-1 (or the pseudogene TRBV3-2) and TRBJ2-1; 7 nucleotides line up with TRBD2. The ends lost 0 bases at V and 9 bases at J; junction bases unmatched: 8. This CDR3 has 15 residues. The germline V gene has CDR1 LGHDT and CDR2 YNNKEL (reference sequence). The CDR3 region is CASSQDLRGVGEQFF. CDR3 in DNA: TGTGCCAGCAGCCAAGATCTTCGGGGGGTGGGTGAGCAGTTCTTC.

The chain couples TRBV12-3 or TRBV12-4 to TRBJ1-2; TRBD1 matches at 7 bases. The CDR3 consists of 13 residues. With V trimmed by 3 bases and J by 7 bases, 5 bases remained unmatched. The CDR3 spells CASSLDRSGGYTF. The DNA for the CDR3 is TGTGCCAGCAGTTTGGACAGGAGCGGTGGCTACACCTTC.

The chain uses TRBV19 and TRBJ1-1; no reliable D call. The CDR3 runs to 12 residues. CDR1 and CDR2 (germline): LNHDA, SQIVND (reference sequence). Trimming removed 4 bases at V and 3 bases at J, with 6 bases between. The CDR3 here is CASSRDDTEAFF. The CDR3, as DNA: TGTGCCAGTAGTAGGGATGACACTGAAGCTTTCTTT.

The CDR3 spells CASSLDYEQYF. The CDR3 DNA sequence: TGTGCCAGCAGCCTAGACTACGAGCAGTACTTC. V usage is TRBV7-2 and J usage is TRBJ2-7; D is uncertain. Trimming shortened V by 5 bases and J by 3 bases, and 5 bases separated the two germline ends. The length of the CDR3 is 11 residues. CDR1 and CDR2 from the germline V gene are SGHTA and FQGNSA.

The CDR3 DNA is TGTGCCAGCAGCTTATTTGCGCAGGGGAGGATGAAGGCTTTCTTT. This sequence encodes CASSLFAQGRMKAFF. The rearrangement joins TRBV7-8 to TRBJ1-1; D might be TRBD1 (6 bases). CDR1 SGHVS and CDR2 FQNEAQ come from the germline V gene. The V and J ends lost 2 bases and 11 bases respectively, with 21 bases between them. This CDR3 is built from 15 residues.

The chain couples TRBV5-4 to TRBJ1-2, with D maybe TRBD1 (5 bases). This CDR3 is 13 amino acids long. Germline lookup yields CDR1 SGHNT and CDR2 YYREEE (reference sequence). V was shortened by 4 bases and J by 7 bases, with 14 bases between the two germline ends. The chain's CDR3 is CASSPRGPRGYTF. DNA of the CDR3: TGTGCCAGCAGCCCAAGGGGACCGCGTGGCTACACCTTC.

The chain couples TRBV7-6 to TRBJ2-1, with D unresolved. The CDR3 has 14 residues. Germline V gives CDR1 SGHVS, CDR2 FNYEAQ. Trimming stripped 0 bases from V and 6 bases from J, with 9 bases between. The DNA for the CDR3 is TGTGCCAGCAGCTTAGCAGGGTCGGTCAATGAGCAGTTCTTC. This encodes CASSLAGSVNEQFF.

The gene calls are TRBV4-1 and TRBJ2-5; D remains unclear. The germline gives CDR1 MGHRA, CDR2 YSYEKL. This CDR3 has 13 amino acids. Trimming took off 4 bases at V and 3 bases at J, with 9 bases between the two ends. The CDR3 sequence is CASSLDAEETQYF. The CDR3 DNA sequence: TGCGCCAGCAGCCTCGACGCCGAAGAGACCCAGTACTTC.

The gene calls are TRBV7-9 and TRBJ1-5; D unresolved. Germline V lookup: CDR1 SEHNR, CDR2 FQNEAQ (reference sequence). The CDR3 is made up of 14 amino acids. V was trimmed by 5 bases and J by 4 bases, leaving 12 bases between them. The DNA for the CDR3 is TGTGCCAGCAGCACCGGACTGCTGAATCAGCCCCAGCATTTT. It yields the protein CASSTGLLNQPQHF. Full variable domain (missing parts from reference TRBV7-9 and TRBJ1-5): DTGVSQNPRHKITKRGQNVTFRCDPISEHNRLYWYRQTLGQGPEFLTYFQNEAQLEKSRLLSDRFSAERPKGSFSTLEIQRTEQGDSAMYLCASSTGLLNQPQHFGDGTRLSIL.

This chain uses TRBV3-1 (or the pseudogene TRBV3-2) with TRBJ2-7, with D tentatively TRBD1 or TRBD2 (5 bases each). CDR1 is LGHDT and CDR2 is YNNKEL in the germline V gene (reference sequence). This CDR3 comprises 17 residues. The germline V and J ends were trimmed by 1 base and 4 bases, with 20 bases remaining between them. In DNA form, the CDR3 reads TGTGCCAGCAGCCAAGGGAGAGGGGCCAGTTTCATATACGAGCAGTACTTC. Its translation is CASSQGRGASFIYEQYF.

This chain uses TRBV10-3 with TRBJ2-3; 12 bases fit TRBD2. With V trimmed by 0 bases and J by 3 bases, 13 bases remained unmatched. Germline V gives CDR1 ENHRY, CDR2 SYGVKD. This CDR3 region has 20 residues. Written as DNA, the CDR3 is TGTGCCATCAGTGAGTCGATGTCTAGCGGGGGGGCCTCCTCGACAGATACGCAGTATTTT. Protein product: CAISESMSSGGASSTDTQYF.

The gene calls are TRBV7-2 and TRBJ2-3; TRBD2 matches 8 bases. Germline CDR1 SGHTA, CDR2 FQGNSA. The ends lost 5 bases at V and 2 bases at J; junction bases unmatched: 6. This CDR3 region has 15 residues. The CDR3 is CASSPRLAYTDTQYF. CDR3 DNA sequence: TGTGCCAGCAGCCCGCGACTAGCGTACACAGATACGCAGTATTTT.

The CDR3 nucleotides read TGTGCCAGCAGCGCCCAAACTAACTATGGCTACACCTTC. Amino acid sequence: CASSAQTNYGYTF. V and J are TRBV5-8 and TRBJ1-2; no definite D call. From germline, CDR1 is SGHTS and CDR2 YDEGEE. The CDR3 is 13 residues long. Trimming shortened V by 4 bases and J by 0 bases, and 7 bases separated the two germline ends.

V usage is TRBV7-9 and J usage is TRBJ2-3, with 7 positions matching TRBD1. V gave up 7 bases and J gave up 2 bases; unmatched junction bases: 6. In germline, CDR1 is SEHNR, CDR2 FQNEAQ (reference sequence). There are 14 residues in the CDR3. CDR3 nucleotides: TGTGCCAGCAACTACACAGGGGACACAGATACGCAGTATTTT. Translated, it gives CASNYTGDTDTQYF. Full variable domain (outside the CDR3, taken from reference TRBV7-9 and TRBJ2-3): DTGVSQNPRHKITKRGQNVTFRCDPISEHNRLYWYRQTLGQGPEFLTYFQNEAQLEKSRLLSDRFSAERPKGSFSTLEIQRTEQGDSAMYLCASNYTGDTDTQYFGPGTRLTVL.